The entry that follows covers one T cell receptor (beta chain) sequence. Assay used: immunoSEQ multiplex PCR; TCRdb lists only in-frame clones, some missing. The sample lists approximately 93,000 clones, approximately 89% occurring once. The germline gives CDR1 MNHEY, CDR2 SMNVEV (reference sequence). The CDR3 is 19 residues long. V dropped 5 bases and J dropped 2; count of bases not matched to a gene: 10. These data originate in a study of T cell responses to AZD1222 COVID-19 vaccine. The V and J genes are TRBV27 and TRBJ2-3; 16 nucleotides align to TRBD2. This specimen consisted of peripheral blood, obtained 28 days after the second AZD1222 dose. This receptor was taken from an adult who received the AZD1222 COVID-19 vaccine. The DNA of the CDR3 is TGTGCCAGCAGTCCGGGACTAGCGGGGGGGCCGTTTGTCACAGATACGCAGTATTTT. This translates into CASSPGLAGGPFVTDTQYF.